This T cell receptor beta chain was captured in a study of spatial heterogeneity in lung cancer. The overall study: Across the raw uncorrected reads, a unique TCR and UMI combination was observed, on average, more than ten times.

Time point here: sample taken at primary tumor resection. Sequencing covered unsorted whole RNA taken from tumor, nontumor lung or frozen PBMC. This clonotype was counted many times. Each CDR3 protein is one row after TCRdb ran MiXCR on the 5' RACE reads. The table lists about 45,000 distinct CDR3 sequences, around 7.1% of them singletons. This clonotype was sampled from a female donor with early-stage non-small cell lung cancer. The sequencing used PBMCs, collected at surgery.

This CDR3 reads CASSVFSSPTGELFF. The CDR3 nucleotides are TGTGCCAGCAGCGTCTTCTCCAGTCCCACCGGGGAGCTGTTTTTT. V gene TRBV9 combines with J gene TRBJ2-2; D gene ambiguous. The germline V gene has CDR1 SGDLS and CDR2 YYNGEE. This CDR3 is 15 amino acids long. Trimming took off 2 bases at V and 4 bases at J, with 12 bases between the two ends.